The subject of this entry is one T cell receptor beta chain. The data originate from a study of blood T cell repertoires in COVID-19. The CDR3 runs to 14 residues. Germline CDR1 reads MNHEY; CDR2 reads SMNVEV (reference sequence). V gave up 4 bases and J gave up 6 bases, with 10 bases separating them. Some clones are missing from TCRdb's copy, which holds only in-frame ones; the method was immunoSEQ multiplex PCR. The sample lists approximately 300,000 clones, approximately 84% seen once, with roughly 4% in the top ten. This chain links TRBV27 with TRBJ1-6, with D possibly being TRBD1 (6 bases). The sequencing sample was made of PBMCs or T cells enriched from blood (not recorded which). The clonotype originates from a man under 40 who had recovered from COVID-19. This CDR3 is CASSSWTANSPLHF. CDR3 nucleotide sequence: TGTGCCAGCAGTTCTTGGACAGCTAATTCACCCCTCCACTTT.